This T cell receptor (beta chain) was obtained from a study of T cells after posttransplantation cyclophosphamide. Between the trimmed V and J ends, which lost 6 bases and 7 bases, there was a span of 13 bases. Germline V lookup: CDR1 SGHRS, CDR2 YFSETQ. The CDR3 consists of 13 residues. Peripheral blood was collected from the related graft donor on the marrow donation day. Assay: immunoSEQ multiplex PCR; the TCRdb copy retains only in-frame clones and omits some. The record shows some 40,000 clones for this sample, with no singletons present. General study points: Tissue-infiltrating T cells from skin or gut overlapped little with blood T cells. Later post-transplant blood repertoires were often dominated by donor CD8+ memory clones.

This clone came up a few times. Its target is not known. Sequences were obtained from PBMCs. The clonotype was recovered from a man aged 30 to 39 in good health and a related stem cell transplant donor. The J gene is TRBJ2-2, the V gene TRBV5-1; no clear D gene. The CDR3 nucleotides are TGCGCCAGCAACCAAATGGCCCGCGGGGAGCTGTTTTTT. It translates to CASNQMARGELFF.